This T cell receptor beta chain is from a study of cytomegalovirus exposure and HLA in healthy donors. Looking at the study overall: The 100 to 150 validation repertoires used the same platform as the 500 to 700 first-cohort repertoires, a later analysis reported.

Among the 120 subjects of the validation cohort, separate from the roughly 700-subject first cohort, were the donors. The data were produced by immunoSEQ multiplex PCR, yet TCRdb's version contains in-frame clones alone and is incomplete. The table records 150,000 to 200,000 clones, 88% of them present only once. Trimming took 7 bases from V and 6 from J; bases not matched to a gene: 7. The CDR3 extends over 14 amino acids. Germline loops: CDR1 MDHEN, CDR2 SYDVKM. General observations from the study: Reportedly, diagnosis of cytomegalovirus status by the classifier showed high specificity and sensitivity. For most TCR sequences rarity was the rule, although some public TCRs occurred in many donors.

A word on this clone: No antigen is known for it.

V usage is TRBV28 and J usage is TRBJ2-1, with 9 bases matching TRBD1. The sequencing input was PBMCs. This clonotype was sampled from a man aged 18 to 30 in good health and CMV-seronegative. CDR3 loop: CASKGQGGGNEQFF. CDR3 coding DNA: TGTGCCAGCAAGGGACAGGGAGGCGGCAATGAGCAGTTCTTC. The full variable domain, its missing parts supplied by reference TRBV28 and TRBJ2-1, is DVKVTQSSRYLVKRTGEKVFLECVQDMDHENMFWYRQDPGLGLRLIYFSYDVKMKEKGDIPEGYSVSREKKERFSLILESASTNQTSMYLCASKGQGGGNEQFFGPGTRLTVL.